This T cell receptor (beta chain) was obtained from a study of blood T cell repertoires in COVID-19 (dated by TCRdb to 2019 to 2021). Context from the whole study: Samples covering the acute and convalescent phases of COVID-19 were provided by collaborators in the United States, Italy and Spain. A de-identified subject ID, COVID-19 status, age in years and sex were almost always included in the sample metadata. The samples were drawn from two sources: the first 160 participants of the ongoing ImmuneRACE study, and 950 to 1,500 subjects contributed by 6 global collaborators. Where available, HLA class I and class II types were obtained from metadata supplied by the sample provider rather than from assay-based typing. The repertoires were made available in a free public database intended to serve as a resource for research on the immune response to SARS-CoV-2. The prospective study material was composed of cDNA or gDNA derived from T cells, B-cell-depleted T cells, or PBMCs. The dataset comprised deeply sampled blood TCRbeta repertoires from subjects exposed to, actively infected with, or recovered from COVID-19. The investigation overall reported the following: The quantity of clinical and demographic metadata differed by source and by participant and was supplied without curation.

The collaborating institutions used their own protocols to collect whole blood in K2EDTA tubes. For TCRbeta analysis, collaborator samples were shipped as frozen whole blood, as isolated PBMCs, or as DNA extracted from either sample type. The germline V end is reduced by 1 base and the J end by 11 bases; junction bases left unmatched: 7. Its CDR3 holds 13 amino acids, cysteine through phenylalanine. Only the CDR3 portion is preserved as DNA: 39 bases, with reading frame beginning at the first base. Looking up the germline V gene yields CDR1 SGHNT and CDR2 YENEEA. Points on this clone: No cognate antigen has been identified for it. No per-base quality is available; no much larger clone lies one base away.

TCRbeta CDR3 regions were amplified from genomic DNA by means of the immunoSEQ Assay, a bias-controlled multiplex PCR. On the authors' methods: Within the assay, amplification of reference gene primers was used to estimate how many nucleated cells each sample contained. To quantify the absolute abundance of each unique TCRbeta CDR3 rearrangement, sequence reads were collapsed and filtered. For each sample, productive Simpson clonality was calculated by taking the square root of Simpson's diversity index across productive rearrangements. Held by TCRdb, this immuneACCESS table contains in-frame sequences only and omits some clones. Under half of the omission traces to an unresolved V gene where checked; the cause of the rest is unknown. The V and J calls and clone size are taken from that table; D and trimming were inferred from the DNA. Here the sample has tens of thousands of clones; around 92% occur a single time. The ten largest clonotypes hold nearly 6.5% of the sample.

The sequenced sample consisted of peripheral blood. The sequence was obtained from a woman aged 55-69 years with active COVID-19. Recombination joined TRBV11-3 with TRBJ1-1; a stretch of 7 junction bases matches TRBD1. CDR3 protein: CASSLGAGTDAFF. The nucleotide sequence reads TGTGCCAGCAGCTTAGGGGCCGGGACAGACGCTTTCTTT.